In this sample, the clone carrying this TCR beta chain turned up a few times. The CDR3 has 16 amino acids. CDR1 is SGHRS and CDR2 is YFSETQ in the germline V gene. Trimming removed 0 bases from V and 4 bases from J; junction bases left unmatched: 2. Sequencing was performed with immunoSEQ multiplex PCR; in TCRdb, only in-frame clones are kept and a portion is missing. The data hold roughly 230,000 clones, with approximately 84% observed a single time. This entry comes from a study of blood T cell repertoires in COVID-19. Study-wide background: Sites across the United States, Italy and Spain contributed samples from acute and convalescent COVID-19.

The chain uses TRBV5-1 and TRBJ2-5; 14 nucleotides match TRBD2. Sequenced sample: peripheral blood. The clonotype comes from a man between 45 and 60 years old with active or convalescent COVID-19. The CDR3 is CASSLGLAGGLETQYF. The CDR3 DNA follows: TGCGCCAGCAGCTTGGGACTAGCGGGGGGGTTAGAGACCCAGTACTTC. The full variable domain, in which reference TRBV5-1 and TRBJ2-5 provide the parts outside the CDR3, is KAGVTQTPRYLIKTRGQQVTLSCSPISGHRSVSWYQQTPGQGLQFLFEYFSETQRNKGNFPGRFSGRQFSNSRSEMNVSTLELGDSALYLCASSLGLAGGLETQYFGPGTRLLVL.